Presented here are 19 T cell receptor beta chains from one specimen sequenced in a study of regulatory T cells in long-lasting Graves disease. Time point here: persistent/refractory GD, antithyroid drugs over 5 years with positive TRAb. TCR sequences were obtained from RNA taken from PBMCs. For TCR beta, libraries came from iRepertoire HTBI primers and Arm-PCR of CDR3 regions. TCRdb independently ran MiXCR on the multiplex PCR reads; one entry per CDR3 protein. Here the sample spans roughly 470,000 distinct CDR3 sequences, roughly 20% being singletons. The sequences come from peripheral blood mononuclear cells (PBMCs), collected when the disease was refractory, from a patient treated with antithyroid drugs. These receptor sequences come from a female donor with Graves disease.

This clonotype has just a few counts. A much larger clone lies a single base off, so this may be a read error. In nucleotides, the CDR3 is TGTGCCAGCGGAACACAGGGTCGGAGGGGGACTGAAGCTTTCTTT. It specifies CASGTQGRRGTEAFF. The chain employs TRBV28 and TRBJ1-1, with D perhaps matching TRBD1 (6 bases). This CDR3 is built from 15 residues. Germline assignment: CDR1 MDHEN and CDR2 SYDVKM. V lost 8 bases and J 5 bases, leaving 21 bases between the germline ends.

This clonotype came up many times. The chain is built from TRBV12-3 or TRBV12-4 and TRBJ1-5; TRBD1 agrees at 8 bases. V lost 7 bases to trimming and J lost 9 bases; unmatched junction nucleotides: 14. The CDR3 is 15 amino acids. In DNA, the CDR3 is TGTGCCAGCACCCCATCCAACAGGGGGATCAGGCCCCAGCATTTT. Its translation: CASTPSNRGIRPQHF.

This clonotype has just a few counts. The chain couples TRBV6-1 to TRBJ2-1; possible D gene TRBD2, 5 bases. CDR3 size: 14 residues. The germline gives CDR1 MNHNS, CDR2 SASEGT. V was clipped by 7 bases and J by 2 bases, with 12 bases between them. The CDR3, as DNA: TGTGCCAGCACCCTGAGAGGGACCTACAATGAGCAGTTCTTC. Protein: CASTLRGTYNEQFF.

V usage is TRBV6-1 and J usage is TRBJ1-1; 9 bases line up with TRBD1. The V segment lost 4 bases and the J segment 6 bases; nucleotides outside the gene matches: 6. The CDR3 length is 14 residues. The germline V gene has CDR1 MNHNS and CDR2 SASEGT. The CDR3 sequence is CASSARTGESEAFF. The CDR3 coding sequence is TGTGCCAGCAGTGCCCGGACAGGGGAGTCTGAAGCTTTCTTT.

This clonotype has more than one count but fewer than ten. The chain joins TRBV14 to TRBJ1-3; unclear D gene. This CDR3 comprises 15 residues. The germline V gene has CDR1 SGHDN and CDR2 FVKESK. Trimming pared 0 bases from V and 0 bases from J, leaving 6 bases between. The CDR3 DNA reads as TGTGCCAGCAGCCAAGAGGGAAGCTCTGGAAACACCATATATTTT. It encodes CASSQEGSSGNTIYF.

This clonotype occurred many times. A much more abundant neighbour one base away suggests this may be a read error. The missing conserved phenylalanine or tryptophan at the end of this CDR3 makes a read error likely. The rearrangement links TRBV6-1 to TRBJ2-2; 10 positions match TRBD2. Germline V gene sequence: CDR1 MNHNS, CDR2 SASEGT. The CDR3 has 16 amino acids. The J segment lost 3 bases and the V segment lost 4 bases, leaving 5 bases of the junction unmatched. CDR3 residues: CASSGSGTSDTGELFL. In DNA form, the CDR3 reads TGTGCCAGCAGTGGGTCCGGGACTAGCGACACCGGGGAGCTGTTTCTT.

The table lists this clonotype with many counts. This chain uses TRBV2 with TRBJ1-6; 7 bases are shared with TRBD1. Trimming removed 2 bases from V and 10 bases from J; junction bases left unmatched: 5. This CDR3 is 14 amino acids long. Looked up from germline, CDR1 is SNHLY and CDR2 is FYNNEI. For the CDR3, the DNA is TGTGCCAGCAGTGAACGGACAGGACAGTCACCCCTCCACTTT. Protein sequence: CASSERTGQSPLHF.

The table lists this clonotype with many counts. V usage is TRBV12-3 or TRBV12-4 and J usage is TRBJ1-4, with a tentative D call TRBD1 (5 bases). The CDR3 extends over 14 amino acids. V lost 3 bases and J 3 bases, leaving 8 bases between the germline ends. CDR3 in DNA: TGTGCCAGCAGTTTCGGGACGGCTAATGAAAAACTGTTTTTT. This gives the protein CASSFGTANEKLFF.

This clonotype was observed many times. The chain carries TRBV12-3 or TRBV12-4 and TRBJ1-4; 9 nucleotides match TRBD1. CDR3 length equals 12 residues. The trim removed 9 bases at V and 7 bases at J, leaving 3 bases unmatched. DNA for the CDR3: TGTGCCAGTGGGACAGGGCGTGAAAAACTGTTTTTT. Its translation is CASGTGREKLFF.

At least ten counts were recorded for this clonotype. V gene TRBV28 combines with J gene TRBJ2-7; possibly TRBD1 or TRBD2 for D (6 bases each). The V end was cut by 5 bases, the J end by 3 bases, with 23 bases between. Germline CDR1 is MDHEN and CDR2 is SYDVKM. This CDR3 region has 17 residues. This CDR3 reads CASSPYGEGGSSYEQYF. For the CDR3, the DNA is TGTGCCAGCAGTCCATATGGCGAGGGGGGATCGAGCTACGAGCAGTACTTC. Filled out from reference TRBV28 and TRBJ2-7, the complete variable domain reads DVKVTQSSRYLVKRTGEKVFLECVQDMDHENMFWYRQDPGLGLRLIYFSYDVKMKEKGDIPEGYSVSREKKERFSLILESASTNQTSMYLCASSPYGEGGSSYEQYFGPGTRLTVT.

This clonotype came up many times. The chain employs TRBV27 and TRBJ1-5, with TRBD1 matching 7 bases. This CDR3 comprises 15 residues. V lost 3 bases and J lost 2; bases outside the gene matches: 4. Germline V gene sequence: CDR1 MNHEY, CDR2 SMNVEV (reference sequence). In nucleotides, the CDR3 is TGTGCCAGCAGTTTGACAGGGCTCGGCAATCAGCCCCAGCATTTT. Amino acids: CASSLTGLGNQPQHF.

The table lists this clonotype with many counts. The chain joins TRBV27 to TRBJ2-4, with 8 bases that match TRBD2. The CDR3 extends over 19 amino acids. V dropped 5 bases and J dropped 0; count of bases not matched to a gene: 15. Germline V gene data show CDR1 as MNHEY and CDR2 as SMNVEV (reference sequence). The DNA of the CDR3 is TGTGCCAGCAGTCCGCTTTCCGGCAGCGGGAGTTTAGCCAAAAACATTCAGTACTTC. Protein product: CASSPLSGSGSLAKNIQYF.

This clonotype occurred many times. J is TRBJ2-2 and V is TRBV30; D not resolved. The CDR3 is made up of 10 amino acids. From germline, CDR1 is GTSNPN and CDR2 SVGIG (reference sequence). Between the trimmed V and J ends, which lost 5 bases and 5 bases, there was a span of 3 bases. The CDR3 DNA is TGTGCCTGGGAGACCGGGGAGCTGTTTTTT. Translating it yields CAWETGELFF.

The table lists this clonotype with many counts. V and J are TRBV28 and TRBJ2-7, with 7 bases lining up with TRBD1. This CDR3 region has 12 residues. The V gene's germline CDR1 is MDHEN and CDR2 SYDVKM. J was trimmed by 3 bases and V by 6 bases; bases with no gene match: 2. CDR3 nucleotide sequence: TGTGCCAGCAGAACAGGGGACTACGAGCAGTACTTC. It specifies CASRTGDYEQYF. The full variable domain, its missing parts supplied by reference TRBV28 and TRBJ2-7, is DVKVTQSSRYLVKRTGEKVFLECVQDMDHENMFWYRQDPGLGLRLIYFSYDVKMKEKGDIPEGYSVSREKKERFSLILESASTNQTSMYLCASRTGDYEQYFGPGTRLTVT.

A note on this clonotype: No conserved phenylalanine or tryptophan is present at the end of the CDR3, so a read error is the likely explanation. The V gene is TRBV11-1, the J gene TRBJ2-2; D is undetermined. The germline CDR1 and CDR2 sequences are SGHAT and FQDESV (reference sequence). V lost 3 bases, J lost 5 bases, and 4 bases lay in between. This CDR3 is built from 12 residues. The CDR3 bases are TGTGCCAGCAGCTTGGCGACCGGGGAGCTGTTTATT. Its protein product is CASSLATGELFI.

The table lists this clonotype with a few counts. V is TRBV30 and J is TRBJ1-3; D is undetermined. Trimming stripped 3 bases from V and 0 bases from J, with 12 bases between. This CDR3 contains 15 residues. Germline-derived CDR1 and CDR2 are GTSNPN and SVGIG (reference sequence). The CDR3 reads CAWRSGRNSGNTIYF. DNA of the CDR3: TGTGCCTGGAGAAGTGGACGGAACTCTGGAAACACCATATATTTT. The full variable domain, completed using reference TRBV30 and TRBJ1-3, is SQTIHQWPATLVQPVGSPLSLECTVEGTSNPNLYWYRQAAGRGLQLLFYSVGIGQISSEVPQNLSASRPQDRQFILSSKKLLLSDSGFYLCAWRSGRNSGNTIYFGEGSWLTVV.

This clonotype was counted only a few times. V usage is TRBV29-1 and J usage is TRBJ1-3; no clear D gene. CDR1 and CDR2 (germline): SQVTM, ANQGSEA. The CDR3 loop spans 16 amino acids. V was trimmed by 4 bases and J by 0 bases, leaving 16 bases between them. DNA for the CDR3: TGCAGCGTTGGACGGGGTCCTAAGGGCTCTGGAAACACCATATATTTT. Translated, it gives CSVGRGPKGSGNTIYF. Supplemented by reference TRBV29-1 and TRBJ1-3, the full variable domain reads SAVISQKPSRDICQRGTSLTIQCQVDSQVTMMFWYRQQPGQSLTLIATANQGSEATYESGFVIDKFPISRPNLTFSTLTVSNMSPEDSSIYLCSVGRGPKGSGNTIYFGEGSWLTVV.

At least ten counts were recorded for this clonotype. The chain uses TRBV6-2 or TRBV6-3 and TRBJ2-7; D is ambiguous. Germline V gene data show CDR1 as MNHEY and CDR2 as SVGEGT. V lost 0 bases and J lost 0, with 12 bases in between. The CDR3 runs to 16 residues. The DNA of the CDR3 is TGTGCCAGCAGTTACTCCGCTCAACGGAGCTCCTACGAGCAGTACTTC. As protein: CASSYSAQRSSYEQYF.

The V and J genes are TRBV5-6 and TRBJ2-5; D gene unclear. The CDR3 consists of 13 residues. From germline, CDR1 is SGHDT and CDR2 YYEEEE. V shed 2 bases and J shed 5 bases, with 10 bases lying between them. CDR3 bases: TGTGCCAGCAGCTTCCAGGTCTCGGAGACCCAGTACTTC. It is translated as CASSFQVSETQYF.